Listed below are T cell receptor beta chains from one sample, sequenced in a study of blood T cell repertoires in COVID-19. TCRdb's table, derived via immunoSEQ multiplex PCR, lists solely in-frame clones and lacks some. The table lists under 400,000 clones, about 92% of them singletons. The sequenced sample was peripheral blood. These receptors were obtained from a woman aged 55 to 70 with COVID-19, enrolled during active disease. Each CDR3 is given with its conserved first and last residue. The order of the fields is D gene, clone size, V gene, J gene, CDR3 DNA, CDR3 protein. D genes are given only for firm matches. Not all rows give a size; the values are once, few, many and, for expanded clones, a class.

>TRBD1|.|TRBV7-3|TRBJ2-7
TGTGCCAGCAACCCGACAGGGGCTGAGTACGAGCAGTACTTC
CASNPTGAEYEQYF
>TRBD1|.|TRBV4-1|TRBJ1-1
TGCGCCAGCCGACGAGGGACAGGGCATATTATGAACACTGAAGCTTTCTTT
CASRRGTGHIMNTEAFF
>.|.|TRBV6-2/TRBV6-3|TRBJ2-2
TGTGCCAGCAGTCCATGGACTGGCGGGGAGCTGTTTTTT
CASSPWTGGELFF
>.|once|TRBV7-9|TRBJ1-1
TGTGCCAGCAGCTTAGAACAGTTTAACACTGAAGCTTTCTTT
CASSLEQFNTEAFF
>.|.|TRBV15|TRBJ1-5
TGTGCCACCAGCAGAGATTGGAGACAGGGCAATCAGCCCCAGCATTTT
CATSRDWRQGNQPQHF
>.|few|TRBV11-2|TRBJ1-1
TGTGCCAGCAGCGTTCACCCCCCCGGTCAGGGAAACACTGAAGCTTTCTTT
CASSVHPPGQGNTEAFF
>.|.|TRBV12-3/TRBV12-4|TRBJ1-2
TGTGCCAGCAGTTTTATGAACTATGGCTACACCTTC
CASSFMNYGYTF
>.|.|TRBV10-2|TRBJ2-1
TGCGCCAGCAGTACTAGCTCCCCGGAGCAGTTCTTC
CASSTSSPEQFF
>TRBD2|few|TRBV5-1|TRBJ2-2
TGCGCCAGCAGCGCCGGGACTAGCGGGGGGACGAACACCGGGGAGCTGTTTTTT
CASSAGTSGGTNTGELFF
>.|.|TRBV7-9|TRBJ1-2
TGTGCCAGCAGCTTAGCAACGGCAGAGGCTAACTATGGCTACACCTTC
CASSLATAEANYGYTF
>.|once|TRBV11-2|TRBJ1-4
TGTGCCAGCAGCTCTAACAGCCCAAATGAAAAACTGTTTTTT
CASSSNSPNEKLFF
>.|.|TRBV28|TRBJ1-1
TGTGCCAGCCTCAAGCTGGGGGCTTGGACTGAAGCTTTCTTT
CASLKLGAWTEAFF
>TRBD1|.|TRBV9|TRBJ2-2
TGTGCCAGCAGCACCAGCTTGATGGGACAGGGGAAGCCACCCGGGGAGCTGTTTTTT
CASSTSLMGQGKPPGELFF
>TRBD2|.|TRBV5-4|TRBJ2-7
TGTGCCAGCAGCTCCGGACTAGCGGGGGGTTACTACGAGCAGTACTTC
CASSSGLAGGYYEQYF
>TRBD1|.|TRBV5-8|TRBJ2-1
TGTGCCAGCACCCCGGACAGGGGGCGCAATGAGCAGTTCTTC
CASTPDRGRNEQFF
>TRBD1|.|TRBV9|TRBJ1-1
TGTGCCAGCAGCGTCAGGACAGGAGACGACTTGGGAGCTTTCTTT
CASSVRTGDDLGAFF
>TRBD1|.|TRBV30|TRBJ1-2
TGTGCCTGGAGGAAACAGGGGCAGGGCTATGGCTACACCTTC
CAWRKQGQGYGYTF
>.|.|TRBV10-3|TRBJ1-5
TGTGCCATCAGCGAGGGCGGACAGCCCCAGCATTTT
CAISEGGQPQHF
>.|.|TRBV7-9|TRBJ1-4
TGTGCCAGCAGCCAAGGACAGTCAGATAATGAAAAACTGTTTTTT
CASSQGQSDNEKLFF
>.|.|TRBV6-2/TRBV6-3|TRBJ1-6
TGTGCCAGCAGTTACTCCCTGGACAGCATGAGCTCCTATAATTCACCCCTCCACTTT
CASSYSLDSMSSYNSPLHF
>.|.|TRBV12-3/TRBV12-4|TRBJ1-3
TGTGCCAGCAGCGGGGACACCATATATTTT
CASSGDTIYF
>TRBD1|.|TRBV30|TRBJ2-7
TGTGCCTGGAGTCCCGGGACAGTGAACTACGAGCAGTACTTC
CAWSPGTVNYEQYF
>TRBD2|.|TRBV7-8|TRBJ2-7
TGTGCCAGCATTCCGGGACTAGCGGGGGCGGTCTACGAGCAGTACTTC
CASIPGLAGAVYEQYF
>.|.|TRBV11-1|TRBJ2-1
TGTGCCAGCAGCACGACGGGGTCTGTGCGAAAGGATGAGCAGTTCTTC
CASSTTGSVRKDEQFF
>.|once|TRBV3-1/TRBV3-2|TRBJ1-2
TGTGCCAGCAGCCCCGTTAGTACGGGTAGGAGCACCTTC
CASSPVSTGRSTF
>.|.|TRBV29-1|TRBJ1-2
TGCAGCGTTGCTAACGGTAACTATGGCTACACCTTC
CSVANGNYGYTF
>.|.|TRBV7-9|TRBJ2-7
TGTGCCAGCAGCTTAGACAGGATGGGCTCCTACGAGCAGTACTTC
CASSLDRMGSYEQYF
>TRBD2|.|TRBV5-1|TRBJ2-5
TGCGCCAGCAGCTTGACGGGGGGACGAGGGGAGACCCAGTACTTC
CASSLTGGRGETQYF